The TCR beta chain under discussion was sequenced for a study of human T cells and chemical hapten exposure. Background on the study: Mainly, slight library volume differences in the pool made TCR yields vary.

As for time point: pre-sensitization, week 0. Regarding treatment: therapeutic diphenylcyclopropenone sensitization with weekly scalp DPC. TCRdb analysed the RACE reads with MiXCR anew, one entry per CDR3 protein. In the table there are approximately 320,000 distinct CDR3 sequences, approximately 5% of which are singletons. Regarding the study as a whole: Sensitizing to DPC left TCRs with a frequency above 1 in 1000 unaltered. Controls had significantly fewer large CDR3 similarity clusters than were formed by expanded TCRs.

The length of the CDR3 is 11 residues. Germline V gene sequence: CDR1 MGHDK, CDR2 SYGVNS. Deletions cut 3 bases from V and 10 bases from J, with 10 bases between. This clonotype was seen many times. Its matching antigen is unknown. The receptor's source is a woman younger than 30 with alopecia areata. Some clones in this sample may be carry-over from other donors' samples. Specimen: whole blood, collected in connection with sensitization to the hapten diphenylcyclopropenone (DPC). J is TRBJ2-7 and V is TRBV25-1; maybe TRBD2 (5 bases). CDR3 nucleotide sequence: TGTGCCAGCAGTGACGGGGTCCGACAGTACTTC. Protein: CASSDGVRQYF.